This T cell receptor beta chain appears in the sequencing data of a study of T-cell memory formation after mild COVID-19. Study outcomes and limitations: Researchers found some responding clones in pre-infection memory, a sign that cross-reactive memory joined.

The trim removed 6 bases at V and 7 bases at J, leaving 7 bases unmatched. This CDR3 spans 14 amino acids. From germline, CDR1 is MNHEY and CDR2 SMNVEV (reference sequence). This clonotype has just a few counts. Its antigen is as yet unknown. TCRdb called the 5' RACE reads again in MiXCR, with one record for every CDR3 protein. The sample gives about 390,000 distinct CDR3 sequences, roughly 21% of which show up once; around 12% is in the top ten. The sequenced material came from PBMCs or a T cell subset sorted from them (not recorded which). This clonotype originated in an adult woman who had mild COVID-19 (a few samples of this study predate the infection). Cell type and time point are not known. The V call is TRBV27, the J call TRBJ2-3; 10 bases are a match to TRBD1. CDR3 nucleotide sequence: TGTGCCAGCAGCCCGGGGACAGGGGCAAATACGCAGTATTTT. Residues: CASSPGTGANTQYF.